This T cell receptor beta chain came from a study of PD-L1 blockade in urothelial cancer. Whole-study context: Per blood sample, T cells had a median of around 140,000.

Stated time point: peripheral blood 6 weeks after treatment start. Germline V lookup: CDR1 SGHAT, CDR2 FQNNGV. The CDR3 extends over 16 amino acids. With 6 bases removed from V and 7 bases from J, the gap between germline ends came to 24 bases. TCRdb's table, derived via immunoSEQ multiplex PCR, lists solely in-frame clones and lacks some. The table has about 120,000 clones, 86% seen once; the top ten hold roughly 2.3%. The clonotype originates from a man in his fifties or sixties with urothelial cancer. Material: PBMCs, obtained around atezolizumab (anti-PD-L1) treatment. The genes are TRBV11-2 and TRBJ1-2; the D gene is possibly TRBD1 (5 bases). In DNA form, the CDR3 reads TGTGCCAGCAGTTCCTCCGGGACTACTAGAAAAGGTGGCTACACCTTC. The encoded protein is CASSSSGTTRKGGYTF.